Listed here is a single TCR beta chain. V gave up 6 bases and J gave up 2 bases; unmatched junction bases: 7. Germline CDR1 and CDR2: SGHVS and FQNEAQ. The CDR3 sequence is 15 residues long. This sample was taken from a study of cytomegalovirus exposure and HLA in healthy donors. The PCR used 60 Vbeta and 13 Jbeta primers. TCRdb keeps only in-frame clones here, not all; method: immunoSEQ multiplex PCR. The table lists approximately 160,000 clones, more than 65% of them singletons, with less than 3.5% in the top ten. This receptor was taken from a woman aged 35 to 49 in good health and CMV-seropositive. The chain has TRBV7-8 and TRBJ2-3; 8 nucleotides align to TRBD2. The source material was PBMCs. The CDR3 DNA follows: TGTGCCAGCAGACCAACTAGCGGCAACACAGATACGCAGTATTTT. Translating gives CASRPTSGNTDTQYF.